This entry lists 17 T cell receptor beta chains sequenced from one sample in a study of T cells in Graves' hyperthyroidism and ophthalmopathy. Amplification yielded TCR beta CDR3 regions, with RNA transcripts as the source. The HTBI primer set was used in a first-round RT-PCR of the TCR CDR3. TCRdb analysed the multiplex PCR reads with MiXCR anew, one entry per CDR3 protein. The sample holds 600,000 to 650,000 distinct CDR3 sequences; 20% to 25% are singletons and the top ten take 34%. The specimen sequenced was blood. All receptors come from a man between 25 and 39 years old with Graves' ophthalmopathy.

This clonotype occurred a few times. The chain joins TRBV7-3 to TRBJ2-1, with 11 bases fitting TRBD2. This CDR3 is 15 amino acids long. Trimming at V came to 4 bases and at J to 5 bases, leaving 4 bases not matched to a gene. Germline assignment: CDR1 SGHTA and CDR2 FQGTGA. The CDR3, as DNA: TGTGCCAGCAGCTCACTAGCGGGGGCCGACAATGAGCAGTTCTTC. Protein: CASSSLAGADNEQFF.

This clonotype appeared once. The rearrangement links TRBV19 to TRBJ2-1, with 11 positions matching TRBD2. V gave up 5 bases and J gave up 9 bases; unmatched junction bases: 6. This CDR3 contains 14 residues. The germline gives CDR1 LNHDA, CDR2 SQIVND (reference sequence). CDR3 amino acids: CASSPGGLAVEQFF. DNA of the CDR3: TGTGCCAGTAGTCCGGGGGGACTAGCGGTTGAGCAGTTCTTC. Full variable domain (outside the CDR3, taken from reference TRBV19 and TRBJ2-1): DGGITQSPKYLFRKEGQNVTLSCEQNLNHDAMYWYRQDPGQGLRLIYYSQIVNDFQKGDIAEGYSVSREKKESFPLTVTSAQKNPTAFYLCASSPGGLAVEQFFGPGTRLTVL.

The table lists this clonotype with a few counts. The chain combines TRBV7-8 with TRBJ1-6; D remains unclear. The CDR3 runs 13 residues. Trimming left V 4 bases short and J 10 bases short, with 11 bases between. The V gene's germline CDR1 is SGHVS and CDR2 FQNEAQ. CDR3 sequence: CASSSAGRSPLHF. The CDR3 coding sequence is TGTGCCAGCAGCTCGGCCGGACGGTCACCCCTCCACTTT.

The chain employs TRBV7-2 and TRBJ1-2; no reliable D call. The germline gives CDR1 SGHTA, CDR2 FQGNSA. With 1 base removed from V and 0 bases from J, the gap between germline ends came to 12 bases. CDR3 length: 16 residues. As DNA, the CDR3 is TGTGCCAGCAGCTTAGGTTCGCTATGGACTAACTATGGCTACACCTTC. Translating it yields CASSLGSLWTNYGYTF.

Of note for this clonotype: This may stem from a read error, because a much larger clone lies one nucleotide away. This chain uses TRBV2 with TRBJ2-1; 8 nucleotides match TRBD1. Germline trimming cut 7 bases from V and 8 bases from J; bases unmatched to any gene: 7. The CDR3 spans 13 residues. Germline CDR1 and CDR2: SNHLY and FYNNEI. The CDR3 bases are TGTGCCAGCACTGCGACAGGGGACGATGAGCAGTTCTTC. It specifies CASTATGDDEQFF.

The chain links TRBV20-1 to TRBJ2-7; 11 bases agree with TRBD1. The germline gives CDR1 DFQATT, CDR2 SNEGSKA (reference sequence). The CDR3 is 14 residues long. With V trimmed by 3 bases and J by 4 bases, 5 bases remained unmatched. For the CDR3, the DNA is TGCAGTGCTAGGGCCGGGACAGGGGGATACGAGCAGTACTTC. Translation: CSARAGTGGYEQYF.

V and J are TRBV9 and TRBJ2-1; TRBD1 matches 9 bases. Germline lookup yields CDR1 SGDLS and CDR2 YYNGEE. After removal of 0 bases from V and 3 bases from J, the junction contained 1 base not matched to a gene. This CDR3 has 15 amino acids. The CDR3 sequence: CASSVVTGGYNEQFF. Written as DNA, the CDR3 is TGTGCCAGCAGCGTAGTGACAGGGGGCTACAATGAGCAGTTCTTC. Full variable domain (remainder filled in from reference TRBV9 and TRBJ2-1): DSGVTQTPKHLITATGQRVTLRCSPRSGDLSVYWYQQSLDQGLQFLIQYYNGEERAKGNILERFSAQQFPDLHSELNLSSLELGDSALYFCASSVVTGGYNEQFFGPGTRLTVL.

The genes are TRBV4-3 and TRBJ2-7, with D possibly being TRBD2 (6 bases). The length of the CDR3 is 15 residues. Germline CDR1 and CDR2: LGHNA and YSLEER. Between the trimmed V and J ends, which lost 1 base and 2 bases, there was a span of 12 bases. CDR3 region: CASSQVSGGTYEQYF. CDR3 nucleotide sequence: TGCGCCAGCAGCCAAGTCTCGGGCGGGACCTACGAGCAGTACTTC.

This chain connects TRBV6-1 to TRBJ1-3; 9 bases fit TRBD1. This CDR3 contains 15 residues. Unmatched junction bases numbered 7, after V lost 10 bases and J lost 0 bases. Germline V gene sequence: CDR1 MNHNS, CDR2 SASEGT. CDR3 DNA sequence: TGTGCCACTGGACAGGGGCCCAGCTCTGGAAACACCATATATTTT. Protein sequence: CATGQGPSSGNTIYF.

This clonotype was counted a few times. The V call is TRBV6-1, the J call TRBJ2-5; TRBD2 aligns across 9 bases. CDR1 and CDR2 from the germline V gene are MNHNS and SASEGT. Germline trimming cut 5 bases from V and 4 bases from J; bases unmatched to any gene: 8. The length of the CDR3 is 15 residues. The CDR3: CASSPTSGRLETQYF. As DNA, the CDR3 is TGTGCCAGCAGTCCGACCAGCGGGAGGCTAGAGACCCAGTACTTC.

The sample holds a few counts of this clonotype. In DNA, the CDR3 is TGCGCCAGCAGCCCCCTCGACGGCAGGACAGGGGGCAACTATGGCTACACCTTC. This encodes CASSPLDGRTGGNYGYTF. V usage is TRBV4-1 and J usage is TRBJ1-2; 11 bases agree with TRBD1. Germline trimming cut 4 bases from V and 2 bases from J; bases unmatched to any gene: 12. Germline CDR1 is MGHRA and CDR2 is YSYEKL. The CDR3 contains 18 residues.

The sample holds many counts of this clonotype. The rearrangement uses TRBV7-8 and TRBJ2-7; 10 nucleotides line up with TRBD2. Germline V gene sequence: CDR1 SGHVS, CDR2 FQNEAQ. This CDR3 has 16 residues. V lost 5 bases to trimming and J lost 3 bases; unmatched junction nucleotides: 10. This CDR3 reads CASSAKLAGMLYEQYF. CDR3 nucleotide sequence: TGTGCCAGCAGCGCCAAACTAGCGGGAATGCTCTACGAGCAGTACTTC. The full variable domain, with the rest looked up from reference TRBV7-8 and TRBJ2-7, is GAGVSQSPRYKVAKRGQDVALRCDPISGHVSLFWYQQALGQGPEFLTYFQNEAQLDKSGLPSDRFFAERPEGSVSTLKIQRTQQEDSAVYLCASSAKLAGMLYEQYFGPGTRLTVT.

This clonotype was detected ten times or more. The rearrangement links TRBV12-3 or TRBV12-4 to TRBJ2-1; 8 nucleotides line up with TRBD2. V lost 5 bases and J lost 6; bases outside the gene matches: 6. The CDR3 length is 14 residues. The CDR3 is CASSATGTSNEQFF. The CDR3 bases are TGTGCCAGCAGTGCCACCGGGACTAGCAATGAGCAGTTCTTC.

Comment on this clonotype: This CDR3 fails to terminate in the conserved phenylalanine or tryptophan, so it likely reflects a read error. V usage is TRBV6-1 and J usage is TRBJ1-5, with 8 bases matching TRBD1. The CDR3 length is 15 residues. V lost 4 bases and J lost 4; bases outside the gene matches: 6. CDR1 and CDR2 (germline): MNHNS, SASEGT. The CDR3 nucleotides read TGTGCCAGCAGTGCGACAGGGGCACTAAATCAGCCCCAGCATCTT. It is translated as CASSATGALNQPQHL.

CDR3 nucleotides: TGTGCCAGCAGTCCCATAGACAGGGTACACAATGAGCAGTTCTTC. It is translated as CASSPIDRVHNEQFF. The chain has TRBV3-1 and TRBJ2-1; 7 bases are a match to TRBD1. The J segment lost 5 bases and the V segment lost 6 bases, leaving 10 bases of the junction unmatched. The CDR3 is 15 amino acids. Germline V gives CDR1 LGHDT, CDR2 YNNKEL (reference sequence).

This clonotype has a count of ten or more. The rearrangement links TRBV18 to TRBJ2-1; perhaps TRBD1 as D (6 bases). The germline gives CDR1 KGHSH, CDR2 LQKENI. Between the trimmed V and J ends, which lost 0 bases and 5 bases, there was a span of 11 bases. The CDR3 is made up of 15 amino acids. The CDR3 nucleotides read TGTGCCAGCTCACCACCGAACAGGGCCAACAATGAGCAGTTCTTC. Amino acids: CASSPPNRANNEQFF.

This clonotype was recorded at least ten times. This sequence joins TRBV2 and TRBJ1-5; the D is unclear. The CDR3 has 16 amino acids. Germline V lookup: CDR1 SNHLY, CDR2 FYNNEI. V was shortened by 1 base and J by 2 bases, with 12 bases between the two germline ends. CDR3 sequence reads: CASSEVASGGNQPQHF. The CDR3 DNA reads TGTGCCAGCAGTGAAGTAGCGTCAGGCGGCAATCAGCCCCAGCATTTT.